This T cell receptor beta chain came from a study of HIV-infected patients and healthy controls (dated by TCRdb to the mid-2010s). Regarding the research as a whole: Whether deep TCR repertoire sequencing of small blood samples from HIV patients could capture immune perturbation and reconstitution was tested in the study. The investigation overall reported the following: In HIV-infected patients, the apparent post-therapy recovery of the Gini index was not replicated in size-matched repertoire data. The study cohorts differed slightly in age and sex profile, but those differences did not account for the observed differences in diversity. Unequal numbers of distinct sequences between patients and controls complicated comparisons, and size-matching overweighted rare events from HIV-infected data. More CDR3s were shared between individuals among healthy controls than among HIV+ patients, as measured by Jaccard index and by the count of highly shared sequences. Most CMV-associated CDR3s became more frequent during therapy, although their change was not significant, whereas HIV-associated CDR3s showed a significant decrease in frequency. Significantly higher mean Gini indices were seen in HIV-infected repertoires than in controls, possibly reflecting oligoclonality. Compared with untreated HIV+ repertoires, healthy control repertoires had roughly threefold more distinct CDR3s and a higher Shannon diversity. MAIT cell alpha-chain CDR3s were present at high frequency in healthy controls but severely depleted in HIV+ repertoires. Using whole blood restricted sequencing depth and prevented separating the dynamics of distinct T-cell subpopulations. Pairing of alpha and beta chains was not determined in the samples. Only sixteen HIV-infected individuals were processed, which the authors considered a major limit on how widely the findings apply. HLA typing of donors was not performed in the study. Compared with controls, HIV-infected patients showed significantly different mean usage of eight alpha and eight beta V genes.

V gives up 1 base and J gives up 2 bases, and the segment between their germline ends measures 12 bases. The CDR1 and CDR2 encoded by the germline V gene are MGHRA and YSYEKL. Including cysteine and phenylalanine, the CDR3 has 16 amino acids. Only CDR3 DNA is held: 48 bases, read in frame from base 1. There are many counts of this clonotype. Its antigen has not been determined. No much larger clone exists at a distance of one base, and base qualities are not known. Approximately 500 ng RNA was reverse transcribed with SuperScript III using primers against the alpha and beta constant regions. Alpha and beta chain libraries were generated separately via chain-specific third strand synthesis with multiplexing indices. The protocol used a single primer pair to amplify all rearrangements within a chain, which avoided primer bias, and attached molecular barcodes to each cDNA molecule. The SP2 sequencing primer site and a random hexamer were carried on a 5' RACE adapter, to which purified cDNA was joined by T4 RNA Ligase 1. With slow temperature ramps used to favor optimal annealing, second strand synthesis was primed from the SP2 site with Phusion polymerase. Joined together, two random hexamer sequences that had both been added before amplification formed the 12-nucleotide barcode of each molecule. P5 and P7 adapter elements plus a second index were added in a short first PCR, which was followed by a roughly 25-cycle amplification PCR with P5s and P7 primers. A total of 25 to 30 PCR cycles were applied to the libraries, which were quantified on a Qubit, sized on a Bioanalyzer, and diluted to roughly 4.4 nM. Sequencing of the normalized libraries was performed on an Illumina MiSeq with 2 x 250 paired-end kits. Into around 9.5 ul Tris-Cl, the reverse transcription reactions were eluted following cleanup on MinElute columns. Adapter ligations were incubated for less than 30 hours at 16 degrees C and subsequently purified with AMPure XP beads at a 1:1 ratio. In the source study's methods: Demultiplexed FASTQ files were processed with a modified Decombinator by which V, J, insert and barcode information was output. Sequences sharing a barcode but differing from the dominant sequence were discarded as errors, and barcodes clustered at Levenshtein distance 3 were counted to estimate original cDNA molecules. The R packages ineq, vegan, igraph and RCytoscape were used for downstream analyses, with IMGT nomenclature and CDR3 definitions applied. V gene usage was calculated across distinct sequences, with every TCR tallied a single time to avoid skew from clonal expansion. Unique CDR3 amino acid sequences within a donor were connected in similarity networks whenever two sequences differed by a single Levenshtein edit. Published HIV-specific CDR3s (around 85 alpha, 600 to 900 beta) and CMV-specific CDR3s (about 13 alpha, a few hundred beta) were assembled and queried against the repertoires. Lower sequence numbers were not the cause of the decreased diversity in patients, as random subsampling to size-matched repertoires showed. The public reads were reanalyzed by TCRdb: fastp trimming at Q25, MiXCR alignment, in-frame beta chains only. Rows with a matching CDR3 protein are joined into one entry that keeps the most common DNA and genes. TCRdb's processing, not the study's, gives the V and J calls here. This sample has 8,000 to 13,000 distinct CDR3 sequences in its table, and 6.5% to 10% of those were observed once. Jointly, the top ten make up 3.5% of the sample.

Whole blood was used without cell fractionation, so the repertoire reflected all unsorted peripheral T cells. Ten uninfected healthy donors were sampled as controls, and about 40% of these ten donors were sampled twice two to three months apart. For RNA extraction, an approximately 2.3 ml sample of peripheral blood was drawn into Tempus tubes. Residual genomic DNA was removed with the TURBO-DNase kit and globin mRNA was depleted with GLOBINclear. The TCR originated in an adult in good health. Sequenced: blood. Rearrangement joined TRBV4-1 to TRBJ1-5; the D segment could be TRBD1, given 5 matching bases. CDR3 reads: CASSQGGGYGNQPQHF. The DNA reads as follows: TGCGCCAGCAGCCAAGGGGGGGGATACGGCAATCAGCCCCAGCATTTT.